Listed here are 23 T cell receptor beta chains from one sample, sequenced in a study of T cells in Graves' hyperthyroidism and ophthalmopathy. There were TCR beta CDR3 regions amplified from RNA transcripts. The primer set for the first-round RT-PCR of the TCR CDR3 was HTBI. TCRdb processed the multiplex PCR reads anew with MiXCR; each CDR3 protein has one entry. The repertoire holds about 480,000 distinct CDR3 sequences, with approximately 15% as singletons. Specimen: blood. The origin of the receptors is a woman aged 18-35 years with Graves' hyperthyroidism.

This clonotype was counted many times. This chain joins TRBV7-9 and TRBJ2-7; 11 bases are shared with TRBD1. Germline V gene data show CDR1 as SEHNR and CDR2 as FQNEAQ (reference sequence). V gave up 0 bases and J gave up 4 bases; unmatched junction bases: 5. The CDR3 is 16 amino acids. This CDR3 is CASSLAQDRGLYEQYF. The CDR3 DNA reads TGTGCCAGCAGCTTAGCACAGGACAGGGGGCTGTACGAGCAGTACTTC.

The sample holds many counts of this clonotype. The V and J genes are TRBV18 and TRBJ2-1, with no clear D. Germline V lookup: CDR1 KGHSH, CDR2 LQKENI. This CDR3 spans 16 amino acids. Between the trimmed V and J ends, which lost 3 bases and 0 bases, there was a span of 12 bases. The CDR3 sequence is CASSPNTLSSYNEQFF. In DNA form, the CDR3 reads TGTGCCAGCTCACCTAACACCCTGAGCTCCTACAATGAGCAGTTCTTC.

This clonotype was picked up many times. CDR3 sequence reads: CATSQTGSDTEAFF. Here the CDR3 DNA reads TGTGCCACCAGCCAAACAGGGTCTGACACTGAAGCTTTCTTT. The V gene is TRBV24-1, the J gene TRBJ1-1; possibly TRBD1 for D (6 bases). This CDR3 spans 14 amino acids. CDR1 and CDR2 (germline): KGHDR, SFDVKD. V was pared by 7 bases and J by 3 bases, with 14 bases between.

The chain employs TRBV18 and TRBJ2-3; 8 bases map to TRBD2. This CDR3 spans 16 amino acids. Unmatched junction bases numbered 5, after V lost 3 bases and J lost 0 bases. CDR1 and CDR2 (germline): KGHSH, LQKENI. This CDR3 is CASSPASGPSTDTQYF. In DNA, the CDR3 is TGTGCCAGCTCACCCGCTAGCGGGCCTAGCACAGATACGCAGTATTTT.

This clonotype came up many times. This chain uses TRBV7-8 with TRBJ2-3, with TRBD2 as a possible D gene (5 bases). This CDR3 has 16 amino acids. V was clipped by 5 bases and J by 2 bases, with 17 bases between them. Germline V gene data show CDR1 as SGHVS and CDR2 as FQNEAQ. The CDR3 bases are TGTGCCAGCAGCCCGGTAGTAGCGAAATTCACAGATACGCAGTATTTT. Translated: CASSPVVAKFTDTQYF.

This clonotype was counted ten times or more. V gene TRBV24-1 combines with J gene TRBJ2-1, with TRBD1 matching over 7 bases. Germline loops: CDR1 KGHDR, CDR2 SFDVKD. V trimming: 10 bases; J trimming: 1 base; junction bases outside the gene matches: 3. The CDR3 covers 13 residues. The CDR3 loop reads CATGDRSYNEQFF. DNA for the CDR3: TGTGCCACTGGGGACAGATCCTACAATGAGCAGTTCTTC.

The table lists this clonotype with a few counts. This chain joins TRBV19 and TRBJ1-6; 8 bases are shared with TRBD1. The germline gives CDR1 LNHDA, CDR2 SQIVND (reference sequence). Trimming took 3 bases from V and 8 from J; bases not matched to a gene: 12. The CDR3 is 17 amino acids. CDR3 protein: CASSIPLDRDGYSPLHF. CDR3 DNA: TGTGCCAGTAGTATCCCCCTGGACAGGGATGGGTATTCACCCCTCCACTTT.

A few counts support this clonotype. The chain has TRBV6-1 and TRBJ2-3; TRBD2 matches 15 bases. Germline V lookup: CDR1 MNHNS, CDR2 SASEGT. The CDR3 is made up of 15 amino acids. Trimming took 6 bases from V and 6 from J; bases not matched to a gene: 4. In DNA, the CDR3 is TGTGCCAGCAGGGACGGGACTAGCGGGAGGGATACGCAGTATTTT. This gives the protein CASRDGTSGRDTQYF.

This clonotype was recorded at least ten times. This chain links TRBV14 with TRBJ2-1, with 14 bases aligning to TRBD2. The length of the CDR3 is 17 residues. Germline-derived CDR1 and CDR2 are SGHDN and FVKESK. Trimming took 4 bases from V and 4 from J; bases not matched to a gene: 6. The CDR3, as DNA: TGTGCCAGCAGCCTCGGGACTAGCGGGAGTTGGTACAATGAGCAGTTCTTC. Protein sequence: CASSLGTSGSWYNEQFF.

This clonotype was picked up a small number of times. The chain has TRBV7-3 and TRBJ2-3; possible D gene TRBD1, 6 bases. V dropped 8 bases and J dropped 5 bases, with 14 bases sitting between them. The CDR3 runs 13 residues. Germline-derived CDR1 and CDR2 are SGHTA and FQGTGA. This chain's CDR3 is CASGELGGDTQYF. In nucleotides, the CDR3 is TGTGCCAGCGGGGAGCTAGGGGGAGATACGCAGTATTTT.

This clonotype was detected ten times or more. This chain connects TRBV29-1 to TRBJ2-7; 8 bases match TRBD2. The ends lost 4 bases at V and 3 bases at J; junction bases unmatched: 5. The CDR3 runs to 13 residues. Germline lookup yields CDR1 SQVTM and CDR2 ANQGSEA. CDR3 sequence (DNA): TGCAGCGTTGGGGGCGGGAGGCTCTACGAGCAGTACTTC. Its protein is CSVGGGRLYEQYF.

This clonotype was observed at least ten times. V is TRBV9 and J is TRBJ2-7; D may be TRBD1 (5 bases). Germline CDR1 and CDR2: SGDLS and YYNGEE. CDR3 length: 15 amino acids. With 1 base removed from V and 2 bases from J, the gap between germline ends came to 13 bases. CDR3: CASSVFPDKPYEQYF. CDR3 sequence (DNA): TGTGCCAGCAGCGTATTTCCGGACAAGCCCTACGAGCAGTACTTC.

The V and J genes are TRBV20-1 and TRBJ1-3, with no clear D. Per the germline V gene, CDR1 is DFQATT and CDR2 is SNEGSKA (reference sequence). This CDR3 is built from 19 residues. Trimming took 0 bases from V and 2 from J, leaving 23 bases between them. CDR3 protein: CSARDLALGWGYPGNTIYF. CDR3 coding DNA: TGCAGTGCTAGAGATCTCGCACTTGGTTGGGGATACCCTGGAAACACCATATATTTT.

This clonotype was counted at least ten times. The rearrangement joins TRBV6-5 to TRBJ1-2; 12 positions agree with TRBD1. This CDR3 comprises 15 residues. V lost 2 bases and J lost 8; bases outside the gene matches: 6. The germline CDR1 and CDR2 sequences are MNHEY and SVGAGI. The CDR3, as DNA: TGTGCCAGCAGTTACCTGGGACAGGGGGCGCACGGCTACACCTTC. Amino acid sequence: CASSYLGQGAHGYTF.

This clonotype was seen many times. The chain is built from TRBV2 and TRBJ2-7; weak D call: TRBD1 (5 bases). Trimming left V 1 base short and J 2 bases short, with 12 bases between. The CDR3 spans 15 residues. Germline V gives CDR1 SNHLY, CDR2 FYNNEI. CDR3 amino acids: CASSEEGLGPYEQYV. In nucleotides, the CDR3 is TGTGCCAGCAGTGAAGAGGGGTTAGGGCCCTACGAGCAGTACGTC.

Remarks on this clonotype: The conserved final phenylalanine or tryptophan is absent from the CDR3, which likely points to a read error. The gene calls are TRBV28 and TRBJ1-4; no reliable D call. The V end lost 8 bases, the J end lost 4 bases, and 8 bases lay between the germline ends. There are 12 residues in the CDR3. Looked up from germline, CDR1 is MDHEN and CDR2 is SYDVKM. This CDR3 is CASFRDNEKLFS. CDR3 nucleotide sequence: TGTGCCAGCTTCCGGGATAATGAAAAACTGTTTTCT.

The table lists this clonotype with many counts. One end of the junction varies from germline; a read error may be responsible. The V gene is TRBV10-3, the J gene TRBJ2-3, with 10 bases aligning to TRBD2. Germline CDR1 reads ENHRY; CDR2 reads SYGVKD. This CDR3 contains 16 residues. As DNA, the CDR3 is TGTGCCATCAGTGAGTGGCCTAGCGGGAGCAAAGATACGCAGTATTTT. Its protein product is CAISEWPSGSKDTQYF.

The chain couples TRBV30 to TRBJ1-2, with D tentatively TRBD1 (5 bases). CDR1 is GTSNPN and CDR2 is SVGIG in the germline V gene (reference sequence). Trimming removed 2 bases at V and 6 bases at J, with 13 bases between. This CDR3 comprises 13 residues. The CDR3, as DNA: TGTGCCTGGAGTCCCGGGGCTAGCCATGGCTACACCTTC. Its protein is CAWSPGASHGYTF.

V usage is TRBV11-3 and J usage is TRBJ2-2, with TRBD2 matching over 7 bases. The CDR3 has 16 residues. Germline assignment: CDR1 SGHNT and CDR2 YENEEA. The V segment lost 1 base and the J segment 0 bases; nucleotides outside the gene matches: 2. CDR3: CASSLAGLTNTGELFF. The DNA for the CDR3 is TGTGCCAGCAGCTTAGCGGGACTAACGAACACCGGGGAGCTGTTTTTT.

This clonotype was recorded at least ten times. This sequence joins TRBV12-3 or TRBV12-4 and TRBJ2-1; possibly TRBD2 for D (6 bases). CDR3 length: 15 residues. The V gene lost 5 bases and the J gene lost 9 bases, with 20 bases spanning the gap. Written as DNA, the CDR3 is TGTGCCAGCAGTACCCGACTAGGCGGAGTAGGTGAGCAGTTCTTC. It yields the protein CASSTRLGGVGEQFF.

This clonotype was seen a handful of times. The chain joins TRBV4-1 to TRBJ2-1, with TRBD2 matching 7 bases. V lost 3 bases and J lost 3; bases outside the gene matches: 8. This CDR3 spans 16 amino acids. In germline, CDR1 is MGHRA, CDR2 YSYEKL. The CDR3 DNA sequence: TGCGCCAGCAGCCAGTCCCTAGCGGAACACTACAATGAGCAGTTCTTC. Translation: CASSQSLAEHYNEQFF.

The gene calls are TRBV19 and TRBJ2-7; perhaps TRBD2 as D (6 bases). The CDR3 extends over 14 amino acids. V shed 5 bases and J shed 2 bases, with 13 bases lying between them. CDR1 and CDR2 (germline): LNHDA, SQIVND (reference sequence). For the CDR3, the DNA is TGTGCCAGTAGTCCGGGACTGGTTACCTACGAGCAGTACTTC. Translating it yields CASSPGLVTYEQYF.

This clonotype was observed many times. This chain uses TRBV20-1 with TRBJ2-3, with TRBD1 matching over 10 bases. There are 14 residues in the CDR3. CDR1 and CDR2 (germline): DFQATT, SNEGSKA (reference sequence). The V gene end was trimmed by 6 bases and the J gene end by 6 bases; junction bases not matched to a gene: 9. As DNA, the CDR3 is TGCAGTGCAAACGACAGGGGGCTTACGGATACGCAGTATTTT. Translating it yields CSANDRGLTDTQYF.